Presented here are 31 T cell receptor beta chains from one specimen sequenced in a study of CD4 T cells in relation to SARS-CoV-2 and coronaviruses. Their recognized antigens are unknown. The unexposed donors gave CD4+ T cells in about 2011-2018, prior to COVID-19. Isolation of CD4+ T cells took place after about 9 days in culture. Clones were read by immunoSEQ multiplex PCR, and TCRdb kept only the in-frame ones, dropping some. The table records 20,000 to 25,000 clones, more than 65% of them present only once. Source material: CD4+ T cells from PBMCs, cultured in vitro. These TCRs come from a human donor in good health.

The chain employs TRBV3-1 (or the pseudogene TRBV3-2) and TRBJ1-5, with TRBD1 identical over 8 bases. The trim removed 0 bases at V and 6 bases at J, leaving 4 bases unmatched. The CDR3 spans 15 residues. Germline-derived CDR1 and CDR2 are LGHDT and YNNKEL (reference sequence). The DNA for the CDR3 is TGTGCCAGCAGCCAAGATACAACAGGGGGTCAGCCCCAGCATTTT. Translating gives CASSQDTTGGQPQHF.

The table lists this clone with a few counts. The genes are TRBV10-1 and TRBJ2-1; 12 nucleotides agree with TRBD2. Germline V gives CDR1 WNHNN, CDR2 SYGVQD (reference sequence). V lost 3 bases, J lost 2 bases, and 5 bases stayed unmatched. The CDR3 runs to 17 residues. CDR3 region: CASSEGRTSGTYNEQFF. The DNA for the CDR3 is TGCGCCAGCAGTGAAGGGAGGACTAGCGGGACCTACAATGAGCAGTTCTTC.

The CDR3 region is CASSIKGTSNQPQHF. CDR3 coding DNA: TGTGCCAGTAGTATAAAAGGTACAAGCAATCAGCCCCAGCATTTT. The chain is built from TRBV19 and TRBJ1-5; D gene ambiguous. The CDR3 totals 15 residues. V shed 2 bases and J shed 1 base, with 9 bases lying between them. Germline lookup yields CDR1 LNHDA and CDR2 SQIVND (reference sequence).

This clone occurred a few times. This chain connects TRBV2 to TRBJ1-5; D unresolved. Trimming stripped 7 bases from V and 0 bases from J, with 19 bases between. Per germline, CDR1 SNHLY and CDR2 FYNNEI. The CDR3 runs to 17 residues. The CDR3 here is CASTGSTALYSNQPQHF. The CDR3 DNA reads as TGTGCCAGCACGGGGAGTACCGCCCTATATAGCAATCAGCCCCAGCATTTT.

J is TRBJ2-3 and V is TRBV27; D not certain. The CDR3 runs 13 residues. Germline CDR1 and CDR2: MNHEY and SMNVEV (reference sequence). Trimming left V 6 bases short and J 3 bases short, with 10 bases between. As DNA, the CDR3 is TGTGCCAGCAGGAAAGGTGGAACAGATACGCAGTATTTT. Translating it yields CASRKGGTDTQYF.

CDR3 in DNA: TGTGCTTATCGGCTAGCGGGAGGCAATGAGCAGTTCTTC. Its translation is CAYRLAGGNEQFF. The chain couples TRBV5-4 to TRBJ2-1; 11 bases match TRBD2. The CDR3 extends over 13 amino acids. Looked up from germline, CDR1 is SGHNT and CDR2 is YYREEE (reference sequence).

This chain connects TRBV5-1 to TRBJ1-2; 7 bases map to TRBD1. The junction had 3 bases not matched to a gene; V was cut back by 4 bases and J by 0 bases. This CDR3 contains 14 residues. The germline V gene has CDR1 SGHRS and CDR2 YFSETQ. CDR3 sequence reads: CASSPGQSNYGYTF. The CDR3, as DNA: TGCGCCAGCAGCCCGGGACAGTCTAACTATGGCTACACCTTC. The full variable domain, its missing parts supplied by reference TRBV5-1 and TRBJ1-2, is KAGVTQTPRYLIKTRGQQVTLSCSPISGHRSVSWYQQTPGQGLQFLFEYFSETQRNKGNFPGRFSGRQFSNSRSEMNVSTLELGDSALYLCASSPGQSNYGYTFGSGTRLTVV.

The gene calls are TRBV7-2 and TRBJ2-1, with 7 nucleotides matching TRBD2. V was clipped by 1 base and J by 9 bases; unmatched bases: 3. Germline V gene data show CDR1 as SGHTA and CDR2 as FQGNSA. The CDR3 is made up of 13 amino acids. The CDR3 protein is CASSLGEGSEQFF. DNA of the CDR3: TGTGCCAGCAGCTTAGGGGAGGGAAGTGAGCAGTTCTTC.

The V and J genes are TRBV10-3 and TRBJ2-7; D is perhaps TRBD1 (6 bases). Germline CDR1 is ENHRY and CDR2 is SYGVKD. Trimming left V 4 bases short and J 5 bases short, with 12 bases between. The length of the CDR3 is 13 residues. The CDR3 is CAISADRLNEQYF. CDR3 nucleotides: TGTGCCATCAGTGCAGACAGGCTTAACGAGCAGTACTTC.

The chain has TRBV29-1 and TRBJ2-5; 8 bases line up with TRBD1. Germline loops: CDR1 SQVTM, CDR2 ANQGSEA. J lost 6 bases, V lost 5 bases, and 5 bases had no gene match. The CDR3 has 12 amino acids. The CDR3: CSVRTGKQTQYF. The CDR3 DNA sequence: TGCAGCGTTCGGACAGGGAAACAGACCCAGTACTTC.

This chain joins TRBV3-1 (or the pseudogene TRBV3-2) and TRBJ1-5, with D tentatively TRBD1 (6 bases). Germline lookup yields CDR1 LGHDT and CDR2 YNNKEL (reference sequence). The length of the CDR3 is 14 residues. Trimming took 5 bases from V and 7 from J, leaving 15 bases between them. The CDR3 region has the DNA TGTGCCAGCAGCTACCGGGGGGCAGGGCAGCCCCAGCATTTT. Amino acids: CASSYRGAGQPQHF.

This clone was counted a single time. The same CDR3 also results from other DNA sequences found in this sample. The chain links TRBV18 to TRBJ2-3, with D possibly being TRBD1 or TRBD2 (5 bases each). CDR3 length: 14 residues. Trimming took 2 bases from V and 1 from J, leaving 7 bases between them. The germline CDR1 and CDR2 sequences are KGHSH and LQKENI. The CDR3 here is CASSPGDGTDTQYF. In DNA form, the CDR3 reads TGTGCCAGCTCACCAGGGGACGGCACAGATACGCAGTATTTT. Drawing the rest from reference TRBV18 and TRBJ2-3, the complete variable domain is NAGVMQNPRHLVRRRGQEARLRCSPMKGHSHVYWYRQLPEEGLKFMVYLQKENIIDESGMPKERFSAEFPKEGPSILRIQQVVRGDSAAYFCASSPGDGTDTQYFGPGTRLTVL.

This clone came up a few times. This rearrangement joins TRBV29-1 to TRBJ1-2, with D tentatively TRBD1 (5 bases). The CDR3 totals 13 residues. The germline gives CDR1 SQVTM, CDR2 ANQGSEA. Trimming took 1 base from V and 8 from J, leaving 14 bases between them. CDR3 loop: CSVEGRARAGYTF. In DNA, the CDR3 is TGCAGCGTTGAAGGGCGGGCCAGGGCCGGCTACACCTTC.

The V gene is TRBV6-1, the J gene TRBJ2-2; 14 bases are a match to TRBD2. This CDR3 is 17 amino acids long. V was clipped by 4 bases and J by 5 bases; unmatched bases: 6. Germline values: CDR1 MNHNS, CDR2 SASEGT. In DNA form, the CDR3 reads TGTGCCAGCAGTGCAGGACTAGCGGGAGGAGGGACCGGGGAGCTGTTTTTT. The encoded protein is CASSAGLAGGGTGELFF.

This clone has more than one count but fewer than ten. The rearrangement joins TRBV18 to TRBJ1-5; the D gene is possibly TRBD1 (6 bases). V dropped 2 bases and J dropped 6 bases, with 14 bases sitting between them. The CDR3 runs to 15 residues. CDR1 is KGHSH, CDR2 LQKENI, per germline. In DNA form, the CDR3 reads TGTGCCAGCTCACCAGCGGCAGGGGACGGTCAGCCCCAGCATTTT. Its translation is CASSPAAGDGQPQHF. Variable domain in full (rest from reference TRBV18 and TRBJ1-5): NAGVMQNPRHLVRRRGQEARLRCSPMKGHSHVYWYRQLPEEGLKFMVYLQKENIIDESGMPKERFSAEFPKEGPSILRIQQVVRGDSAAYFCASSPAAGDGQPQHFGDGTRLSIL.

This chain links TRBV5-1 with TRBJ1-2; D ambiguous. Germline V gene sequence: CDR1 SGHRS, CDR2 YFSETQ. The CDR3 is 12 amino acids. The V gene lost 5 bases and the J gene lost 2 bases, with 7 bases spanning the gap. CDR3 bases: TGCGCCAGCAGTAGCGGAAACTATGGCTACACCTTC. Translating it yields CASSSGNYGYTF.

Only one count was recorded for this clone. This CDR3 reads CASSLQEPQHF. DNA for the CDR3: TGTGCCAGCAGTTTACAAGAGCCCCAGCATTTT. The chain employs TRBV12-3 or TRBV12-4 and TRBJ1-5; D call uncertain. V was pared by 2 bases and J by 8 bases, with 4 bases between. The CDR3 totals 11 residues.

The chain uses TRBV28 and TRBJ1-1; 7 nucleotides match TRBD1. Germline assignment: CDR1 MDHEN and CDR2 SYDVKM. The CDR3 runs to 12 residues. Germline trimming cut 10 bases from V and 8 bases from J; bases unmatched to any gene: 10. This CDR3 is CATILRDREAFF. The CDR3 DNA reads TGTGCCACCATACTTAGGGACAGAGAAGCTTTCTTT.

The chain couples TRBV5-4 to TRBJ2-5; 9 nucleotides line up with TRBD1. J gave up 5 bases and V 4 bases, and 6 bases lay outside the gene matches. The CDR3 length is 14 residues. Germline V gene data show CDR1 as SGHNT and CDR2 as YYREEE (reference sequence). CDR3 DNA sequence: TGTGCCAGCAGCAAGGGACAGGGTCGGGAGACCCAGTACTTC. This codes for CASSKGQGRETQYF.

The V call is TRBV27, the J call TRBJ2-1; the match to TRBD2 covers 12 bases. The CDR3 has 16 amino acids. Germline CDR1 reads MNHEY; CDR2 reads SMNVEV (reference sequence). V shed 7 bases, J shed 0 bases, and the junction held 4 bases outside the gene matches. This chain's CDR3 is CASTTSGRSSYNEQFF. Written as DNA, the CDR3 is TGTGCCAGCACCACTAGCGGGAGGAGCTCCTACAATGAGCAGTTCTTC.

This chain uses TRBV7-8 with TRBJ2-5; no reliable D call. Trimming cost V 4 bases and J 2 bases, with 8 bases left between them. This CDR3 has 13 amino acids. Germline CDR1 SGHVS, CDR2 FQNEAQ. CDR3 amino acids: CASSSQIQETQYF. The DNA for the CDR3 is TGTGCCAGCAGCTCTCAAATTCAAGAGACCCAGTACTTC.

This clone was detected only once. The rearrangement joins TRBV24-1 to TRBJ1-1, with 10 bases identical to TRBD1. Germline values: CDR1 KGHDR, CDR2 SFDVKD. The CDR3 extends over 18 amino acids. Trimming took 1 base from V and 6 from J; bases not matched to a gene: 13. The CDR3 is CATSDFGHPGQGFPEAFF. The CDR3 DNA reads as TGTGCCACCAGTGATTTTGGCCACCCGGGACAGGGGTTTCCTGAAGCTTTCTTT.

The CDR3 loop reads CASSPEQGPGNTIYF. The CDR3 DNA reads TGTGCCAGCAGCCCCGAGCAGGGGCCCGGAAACACCATATATTTT. The rearrangement links TRBV5-4 to TRBJ1-3, with a weak D call TRBD1 (6 bases). Trimming cost V 4 bases and J 4 bases, with 15 bases left between them. Looked up from germline, CDR1 is SGHNT and CDR2 is YYREEE (reference sequence). The CDR3 has 15 amino acids.

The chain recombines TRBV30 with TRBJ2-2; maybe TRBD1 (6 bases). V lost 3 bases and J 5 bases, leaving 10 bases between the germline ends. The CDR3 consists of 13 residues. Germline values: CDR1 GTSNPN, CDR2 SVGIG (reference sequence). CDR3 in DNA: TGTGCCTGGAGGCGGCAGGGGACCGGGGAGCTGTTTTTT. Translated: CAWRRQGTGELFF.

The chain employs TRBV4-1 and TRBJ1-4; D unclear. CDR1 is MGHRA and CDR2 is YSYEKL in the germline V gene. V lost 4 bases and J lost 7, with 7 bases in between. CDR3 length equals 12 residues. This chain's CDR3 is CASSLQSEKLFF. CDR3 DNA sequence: TGCGCCAGCAGCCTACAATCTGAAAAACTGTTTTTT.

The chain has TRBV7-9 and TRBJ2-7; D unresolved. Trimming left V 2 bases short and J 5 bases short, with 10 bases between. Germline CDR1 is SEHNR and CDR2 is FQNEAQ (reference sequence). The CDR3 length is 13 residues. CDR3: CASSLRVGHEQYF. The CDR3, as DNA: TGTGCCAGCAGCTTACGGGTGGGCCACGAGCAGTACTTC.

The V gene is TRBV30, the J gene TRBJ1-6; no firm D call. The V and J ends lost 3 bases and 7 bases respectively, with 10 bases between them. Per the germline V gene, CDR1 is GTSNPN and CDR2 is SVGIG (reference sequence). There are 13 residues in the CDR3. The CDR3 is CAWRTINNSPLHF. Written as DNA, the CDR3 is TGTGCCTGGAGGACCATAAACAATTCACCCCTCCACTTT.

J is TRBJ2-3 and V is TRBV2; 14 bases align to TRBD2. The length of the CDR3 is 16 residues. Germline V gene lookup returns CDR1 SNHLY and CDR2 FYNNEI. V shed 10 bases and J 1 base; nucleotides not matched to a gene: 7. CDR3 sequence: CATPTSGRDRTDTQYF. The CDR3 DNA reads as TGTGCCACTCCGACTAGCGGGAGGGATCGCACAGATACGCAGTATTTT. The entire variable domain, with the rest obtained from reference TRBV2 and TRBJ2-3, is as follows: EPEVTQTPSHQVTQMGQEVILRCVPISNHLYFYWYRQILGQKVEFLVSFYNNEISEKSEIFDDQFSVERPDGSNFTLKIRSTKLEDSAMYFCATPTSGRDRTDTQYFGPGTRLTVL.

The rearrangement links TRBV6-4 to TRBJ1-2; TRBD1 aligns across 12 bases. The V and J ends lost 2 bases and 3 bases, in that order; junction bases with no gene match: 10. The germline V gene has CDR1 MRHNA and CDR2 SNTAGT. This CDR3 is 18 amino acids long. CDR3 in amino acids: CASSDRGDRGRFDYGYTF. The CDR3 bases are TGTGCCAGCAGTGACCGGGGGGACAGGGGGCGCTTTGACTATGGCTACACCTTC.

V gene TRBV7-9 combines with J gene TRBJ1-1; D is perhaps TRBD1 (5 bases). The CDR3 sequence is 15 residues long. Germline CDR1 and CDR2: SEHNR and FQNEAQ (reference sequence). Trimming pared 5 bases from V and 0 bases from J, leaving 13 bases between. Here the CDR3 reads CASSPSRAMNTEAFF. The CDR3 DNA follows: TGTGCCAGCAGCCCAAGCAGGGCCATGAACACTGAAGCTTTCTTT.

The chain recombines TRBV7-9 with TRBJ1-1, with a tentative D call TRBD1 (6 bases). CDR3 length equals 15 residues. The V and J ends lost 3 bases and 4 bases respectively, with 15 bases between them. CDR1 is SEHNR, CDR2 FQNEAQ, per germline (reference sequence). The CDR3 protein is CASSLGGGGGTEAFF. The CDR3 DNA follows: TGTGCCAGCAGCTTGGGTGGGGGGGGCGGCACTGAAGCTTTCTTT.